The sequence of this T cell receptor beta chain was determined in a study of T cell repertoires in cytomegalovirus infection. About this clonotype itself: Antigen unknown.

The CDR3 length is 13 residues. CDR1 and CDR2 (germline): MNHEY, SMNVEV (reference sequence). V was shortened by 6 bases and J by 6 bases, with 15 bases between the two germline ends. TCRdb independently ran MiXCR on the reads; one entry per CDR3 protein. The data contain about 920,000 distinct CDR3 sequences, roughly 30% of them seen just once; the ten biggest clones take up more than 13%. The chain uses TRBV27 and TRBJ2-7; no clear D. The specimen comprised cultured CD8+ T cells from PBMCs, sampled from culture after CMV antigen stimulation. This clonotype originated in a human donor in good health (CMV status not recorded). Some clones in this sample may be carry-over from other donors' samples. In DNA form, the CDR3 reads TGTGCCAGCAGCCTCCCCTTCCTTGGCGAGCAGTACTTC. Amino acid sequence: CASSLPFLGEQYF.